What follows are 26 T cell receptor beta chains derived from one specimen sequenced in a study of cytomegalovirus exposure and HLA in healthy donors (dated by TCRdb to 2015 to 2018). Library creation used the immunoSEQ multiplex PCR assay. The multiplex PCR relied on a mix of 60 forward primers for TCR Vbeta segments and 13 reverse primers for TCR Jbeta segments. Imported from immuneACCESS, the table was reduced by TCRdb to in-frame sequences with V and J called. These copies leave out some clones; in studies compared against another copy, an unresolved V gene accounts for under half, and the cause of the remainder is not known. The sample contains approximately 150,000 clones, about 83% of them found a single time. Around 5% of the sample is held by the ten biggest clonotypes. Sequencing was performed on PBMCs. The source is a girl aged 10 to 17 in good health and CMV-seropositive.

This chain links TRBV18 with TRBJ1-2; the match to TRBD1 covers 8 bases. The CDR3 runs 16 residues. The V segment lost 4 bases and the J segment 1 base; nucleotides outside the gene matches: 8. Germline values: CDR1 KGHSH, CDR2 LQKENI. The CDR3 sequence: CASSRHTGGGNYGYTF. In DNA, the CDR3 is TGTGCCAGCTCACGACACACAGGGGGTGGTAACTATGGCTACACCTTC.

CDR3 nucleotides: TGTGCCAGCAGCGTAGGGGCGGGGAACTACGAGCAGTACTTC. It specifies CASSVGAGNYEQYF. The chain links TRBV9 to TRBJ2-7; D might be TRBD2 (6 bases). V lost 0 bases and J lost 3, with 10 bases in between. The CDR3 has 14 amino acids. CDR1 and CDR2 (germline): SGDLS, YYNGEE.

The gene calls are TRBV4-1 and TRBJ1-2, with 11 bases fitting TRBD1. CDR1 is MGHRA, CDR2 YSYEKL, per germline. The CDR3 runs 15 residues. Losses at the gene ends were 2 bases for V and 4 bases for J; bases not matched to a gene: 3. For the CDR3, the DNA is TGCGCCAGCAGCCAATCCGGGACAGGGGGCTATGGCTACACCTTC. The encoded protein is CASSQSGTGGYGYTF.

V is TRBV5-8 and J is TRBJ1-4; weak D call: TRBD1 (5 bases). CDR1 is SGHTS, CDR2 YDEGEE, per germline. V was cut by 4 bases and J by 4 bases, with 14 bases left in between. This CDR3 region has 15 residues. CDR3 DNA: TGTGCCAGCAGCCTCAGGGTAAAGGGTAATGAAAAACTGTTTTTT. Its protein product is CASSLRVKGNEKLFF.

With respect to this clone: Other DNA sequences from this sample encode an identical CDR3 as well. For the CDR3, the DNA is TGTGCCAGCAGCTTGCCGGGGGTAGGCGAGACCCAGTACTTC. This gives the protein CASSLPGVGETQYF. The gene calls are TRBV5-4 and TRBJ2-5; perhaps TRBD2 as D (6 bases). The CDR3 has 14 residues. Germline CDR1 SGHNT, CDR2 YYREEE (reference sequence). The V gene lost 1 base and the J gene lost 5 bases, with 12 bases spanning the gap.

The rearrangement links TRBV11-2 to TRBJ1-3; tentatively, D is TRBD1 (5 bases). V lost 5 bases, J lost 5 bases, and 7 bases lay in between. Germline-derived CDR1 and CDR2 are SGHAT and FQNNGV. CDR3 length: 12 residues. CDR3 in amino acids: CASSDSRNTIYF. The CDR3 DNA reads TGTGCCAGCAGCGACAGCCGAAACACCATATATTTT.

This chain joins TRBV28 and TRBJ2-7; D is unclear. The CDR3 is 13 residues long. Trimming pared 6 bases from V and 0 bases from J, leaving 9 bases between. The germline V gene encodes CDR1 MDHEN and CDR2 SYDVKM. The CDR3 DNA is TGTGCCAGCAGCCTACGTCGCTCCTACGAGCAGTACTTC. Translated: CASSLRRSYEQYF.

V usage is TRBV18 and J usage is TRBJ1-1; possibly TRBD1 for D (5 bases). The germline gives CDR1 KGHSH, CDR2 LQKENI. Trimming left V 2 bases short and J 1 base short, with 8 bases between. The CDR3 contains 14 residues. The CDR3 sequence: CASSPDQGNTEAFF. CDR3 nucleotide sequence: TGTGCCAGCTCACCAGATCAGGGGAACACTGAAGCTTTCTTT.

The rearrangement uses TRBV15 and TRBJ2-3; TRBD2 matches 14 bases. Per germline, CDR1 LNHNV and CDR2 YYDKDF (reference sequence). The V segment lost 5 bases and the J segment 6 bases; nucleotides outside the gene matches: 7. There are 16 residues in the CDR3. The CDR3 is CATSRTSGGHVDTQYF. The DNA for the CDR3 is TGTGCCACCAGCCGGACTAGCGGGGGGCACGTGGATACGCAGTATTTT.

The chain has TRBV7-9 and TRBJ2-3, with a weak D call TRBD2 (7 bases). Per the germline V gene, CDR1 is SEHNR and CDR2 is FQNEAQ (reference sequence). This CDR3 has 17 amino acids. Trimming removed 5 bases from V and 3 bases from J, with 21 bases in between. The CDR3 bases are TGTGCCAGCAGCGCCTACGGGAGGACAGTGGGGACAGATACGCAGTATTTT. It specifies CASSAYGRTVGTDTQYF.

The CDR3 here is CASSVAVSGPYNEQFF. The CDR3 DNA is TGTGCCAGCAGCGTAGCGGTTAGCGGGCCGTACAATGAGCAGTTCTTC. The chain is built from TRBV9 and TRBJ2-1, with 7 bases lining up with TRBD2. CDR3 length equals 16 residues. Germline CDR1 and CDR2: SGDLS and YYNGEE. With V trimmed by 0 bases and J by 4 bases, 7 bases remained unmatched.

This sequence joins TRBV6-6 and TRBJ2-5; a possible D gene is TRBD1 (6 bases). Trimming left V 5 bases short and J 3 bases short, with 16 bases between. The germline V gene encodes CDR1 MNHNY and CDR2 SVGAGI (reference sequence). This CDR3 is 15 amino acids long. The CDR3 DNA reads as TGTGCCAGCAGTACGGGACACGCTGCGAAAGAGACCCAGTACTTC. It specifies CASSTGHAAKETQYF.

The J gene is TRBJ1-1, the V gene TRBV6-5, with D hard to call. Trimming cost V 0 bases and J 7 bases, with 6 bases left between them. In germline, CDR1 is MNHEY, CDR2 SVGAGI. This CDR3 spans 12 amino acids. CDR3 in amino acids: CASSYSPGEAFF. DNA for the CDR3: TGTGCCAGCAGTTACTCGCCCGGTGAAGCTTTCTTT.

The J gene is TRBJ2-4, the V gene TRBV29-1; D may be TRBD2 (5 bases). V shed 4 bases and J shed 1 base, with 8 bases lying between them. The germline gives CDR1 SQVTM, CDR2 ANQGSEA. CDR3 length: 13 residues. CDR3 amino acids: CSVVPGAKNIQYF. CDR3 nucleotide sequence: TGCAGCGTTGTTCCGGGGGCCAAAAACATTCAGTACTTC.

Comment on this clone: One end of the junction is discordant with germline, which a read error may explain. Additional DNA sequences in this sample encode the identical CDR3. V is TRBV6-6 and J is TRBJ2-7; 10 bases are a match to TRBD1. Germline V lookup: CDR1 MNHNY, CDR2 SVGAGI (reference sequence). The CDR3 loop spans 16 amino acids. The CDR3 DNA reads TGTGCCAGCAGCTACTCGGGACAGGGGAGCTCCTACGAGCAGTACTTC. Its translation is CASSYSGQGSSYEQYF.

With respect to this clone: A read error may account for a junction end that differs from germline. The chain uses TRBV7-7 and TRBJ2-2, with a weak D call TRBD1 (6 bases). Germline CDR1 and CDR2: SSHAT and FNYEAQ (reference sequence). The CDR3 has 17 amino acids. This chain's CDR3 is CASSLVPTGLSTGELFF. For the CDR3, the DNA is TGTGCTAGCAGCTTAGTGCCCACAGGGTTGAGTACCGGGGAGCTGTTTTTT.

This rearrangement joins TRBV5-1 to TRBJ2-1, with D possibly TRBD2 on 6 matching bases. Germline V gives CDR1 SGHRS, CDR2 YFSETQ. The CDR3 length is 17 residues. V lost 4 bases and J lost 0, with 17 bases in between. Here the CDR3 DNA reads TGCGCCAGCAGCGTATCGGGACTCCAGAGCTCCTACAATGAGCAGTTCTTC. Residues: CASSVSGLQSSYNEQFF.

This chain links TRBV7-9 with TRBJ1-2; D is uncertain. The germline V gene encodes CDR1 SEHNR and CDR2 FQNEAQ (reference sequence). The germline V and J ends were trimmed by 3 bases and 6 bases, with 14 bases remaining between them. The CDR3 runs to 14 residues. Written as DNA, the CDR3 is TGTGCCAGCAGCTTTTTTGAAAATTCGGATGGCTACACCTTC. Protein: CASSFFENSDGYTF. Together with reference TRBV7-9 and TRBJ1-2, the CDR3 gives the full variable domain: DTGVSQNPRHKITKRGQNVTFRCDPISEHNRLYWYRQTLGQGPEFLTYFQNEAQLEKSRLLSDRFSAERPKGSFSTLEIQRTEQGDSAMYLCASSFFENSDGYTFGSGTRLTVV.

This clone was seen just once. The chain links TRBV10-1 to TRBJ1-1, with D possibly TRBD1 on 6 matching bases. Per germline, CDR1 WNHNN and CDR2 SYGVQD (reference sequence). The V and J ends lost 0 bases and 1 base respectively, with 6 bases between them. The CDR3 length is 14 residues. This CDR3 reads CASSESDRNTEAFF. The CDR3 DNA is TGCGCCAGCAGTGAGTCGGACAGGAACACTGAAGCTTTCTTT.

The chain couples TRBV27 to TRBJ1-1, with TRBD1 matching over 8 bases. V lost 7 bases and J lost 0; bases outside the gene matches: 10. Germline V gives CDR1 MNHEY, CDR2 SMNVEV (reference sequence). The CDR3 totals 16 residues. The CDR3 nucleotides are TGTGCCAGCAATCAAGGACAGGGACTCATGAACACTGAAGCTTTCTTT. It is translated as CASNQGQGLMNTEAFF.

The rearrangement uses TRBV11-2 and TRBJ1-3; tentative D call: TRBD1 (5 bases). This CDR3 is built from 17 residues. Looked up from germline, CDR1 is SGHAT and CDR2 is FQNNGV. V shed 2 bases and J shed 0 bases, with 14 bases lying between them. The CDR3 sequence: CASSLTGGVNSGNTIYF. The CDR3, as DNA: TGTGCCAGCAGCTTAACGGGGGGGGTCAACTCTGGAAACACCATATATTTT.

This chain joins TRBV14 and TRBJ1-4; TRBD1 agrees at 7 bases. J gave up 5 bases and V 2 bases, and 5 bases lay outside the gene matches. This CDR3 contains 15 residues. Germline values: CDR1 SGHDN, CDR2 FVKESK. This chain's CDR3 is CASSQLGQLNEKLFF. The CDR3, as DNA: TGTGCCAGCAGCCAATTGGGACAGTTAAATGAAAAACTGTTTTTT. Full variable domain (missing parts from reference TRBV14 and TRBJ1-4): EAGVTQFPSHSVIEKGQTVTLRCDPISGHDNLYWYRRVMGKEIKFLLHFVKESKQDESGMPNNRFLAERTGGTYSTLKVQPAELEDSGVYFCASSQLGQLNEKLFFGSGTQLSVL.

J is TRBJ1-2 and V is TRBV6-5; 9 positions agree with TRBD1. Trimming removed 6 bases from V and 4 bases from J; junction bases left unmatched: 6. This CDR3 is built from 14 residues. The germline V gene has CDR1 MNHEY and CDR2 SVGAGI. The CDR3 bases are TGTGCCAGCAGGGGGACAGGGTTAGGCTATGGCTACACCTTC. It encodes CASRGTGLGYGYTF.

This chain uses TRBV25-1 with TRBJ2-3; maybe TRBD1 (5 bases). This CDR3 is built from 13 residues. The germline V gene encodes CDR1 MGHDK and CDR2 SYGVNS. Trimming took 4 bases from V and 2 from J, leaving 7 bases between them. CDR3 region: CASSAGFTDTQYF. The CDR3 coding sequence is TGTGCCAGCAGTGCAGGGTTCACAGATACGCAGTATTTT. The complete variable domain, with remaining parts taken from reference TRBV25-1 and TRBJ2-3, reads EADIYQTPRYLVIGTGKKITLECSQTMGHDKMYWYQQDPGMELHLIHYSYGVNSTEKGDLSSESTVSRIRTEHFPLTLESARPSHTSQYLCASSAGFTDTQYFGPGTRLTVL.

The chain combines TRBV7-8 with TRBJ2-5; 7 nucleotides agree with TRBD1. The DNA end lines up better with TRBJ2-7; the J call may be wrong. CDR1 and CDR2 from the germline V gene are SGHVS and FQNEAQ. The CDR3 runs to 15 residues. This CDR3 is CASSSMTGTTYEQYF. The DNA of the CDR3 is TGTGCCAGCAGCTCGATGACAGGGACCACCTACGAGCAGTACTTC.

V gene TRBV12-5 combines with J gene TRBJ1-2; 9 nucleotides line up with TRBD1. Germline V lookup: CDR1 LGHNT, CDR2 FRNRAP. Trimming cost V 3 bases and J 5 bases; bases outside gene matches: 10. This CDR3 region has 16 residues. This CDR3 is CASGFEYAGTGYGYTF. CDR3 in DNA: TGTGCTAGTGGTTTCGAATATGCCGGGACAGGGTATGGCTACACCTTC.